One T cell receptor beta chain is described in this entry. The authors' processing: Junction-only sequences without quality scores were provided by ImmunoSEQ, so filtering was different. Sequencing was performed with immunoSEQ multiplex PCR; in TCRdb, only in-frame clones are kept and a portion is missing. D and trimming come from the DNA, and the V and J calls and clone size come from that table. The repertoire holds around 480,000 clones, with almost 80% as singletons. The record originates from a study of shared clonotypes between healthy human individuals. Genomic DNA came from 70 million to 100 million PBMCs in unsorted samples. Germline-derived CDR1 and CDR2 are ENHRY and SYGVKD. This CDR3 has 15 amino acids. V was clipped by 0 bases and J by 5 bases, with 13 bases between them.

Input material: PBMCs. The V and J genes are TRBV10-3 and TRBJ2-5; D is possibly TRBD2 (5 bases). This TCR derives from a woman between 35 and 50 years old in good health. Some clones in this sample may be carry-over from other donors' samples. The CDR3, as DNA: TGTGCCATCAGTGAGTCAGCGGCCAAAAGGGAGACCCAGTACTTC. Translation gives CAISESAAKRETQYF.